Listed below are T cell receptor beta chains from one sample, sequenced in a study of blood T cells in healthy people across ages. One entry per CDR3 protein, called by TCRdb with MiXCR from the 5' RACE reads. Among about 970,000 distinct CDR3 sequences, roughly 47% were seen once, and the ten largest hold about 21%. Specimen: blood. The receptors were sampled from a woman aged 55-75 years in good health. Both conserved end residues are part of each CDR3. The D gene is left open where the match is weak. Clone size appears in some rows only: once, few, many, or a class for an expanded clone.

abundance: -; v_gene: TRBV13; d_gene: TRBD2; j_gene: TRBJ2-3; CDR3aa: CASSPLALAGTDTQYF; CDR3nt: TGTGCCAGCAGCCCACTCGCACTAGCGGGCACAGATACGCAGTATTTT
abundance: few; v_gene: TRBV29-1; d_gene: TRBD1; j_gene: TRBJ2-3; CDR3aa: CSVGRTGAHTDTQYF; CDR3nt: TGCAGCGTGGGCCGGACAGGGGCCCACACAGATACGCAGTATTTT
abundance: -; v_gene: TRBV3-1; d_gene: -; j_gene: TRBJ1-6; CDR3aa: CASSASHDNSPLHF; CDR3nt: TGTGCCAGCAGCGCGTCCCATGATAATTCACCCCTCCACTTT
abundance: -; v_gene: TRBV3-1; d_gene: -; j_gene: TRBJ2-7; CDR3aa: CANSLQGGKLNYEQYF; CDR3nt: TGTGCCAACAGCCTCCAAGGGGGGAAGTTGAACTACGAGCAGTACTTC
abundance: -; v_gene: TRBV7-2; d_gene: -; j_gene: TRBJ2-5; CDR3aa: CASSLSISQETQYF; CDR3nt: TGTGCCAGCAGCTTAAGTATTAGCCAAGAGACCCAGTACTTC
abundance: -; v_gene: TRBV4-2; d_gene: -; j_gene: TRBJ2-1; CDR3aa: CASSQEDEGTYYNEQFF; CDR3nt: TGTGCCAGCAGCCAGGAAGATGAAGGGACTTACTACAATGAGCAGTTCTTC
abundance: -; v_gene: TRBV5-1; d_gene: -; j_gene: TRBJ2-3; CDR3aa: CASSLNSGTQYF; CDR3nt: TGCGCCAGCAGCTTGAATTCAGGTACGCAGTATTTT
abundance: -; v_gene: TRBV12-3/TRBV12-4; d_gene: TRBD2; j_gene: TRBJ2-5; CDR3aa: CASSRTSGRSGGTQYF; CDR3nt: TGTGCCAGCAGTCGGACTAGCGGGAGATCTGGGGGGACCCAGTACTTC
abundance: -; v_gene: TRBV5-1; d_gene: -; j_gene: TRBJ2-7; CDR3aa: CASSFVPRGGSYNEQYF; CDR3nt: TGCGCCAGCAGCTTTGTCCCAAGGGGCGGCTCCTACAATGAGCAGTACTTC
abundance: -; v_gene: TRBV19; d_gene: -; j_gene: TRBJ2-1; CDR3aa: CASSIAAGNEQFF; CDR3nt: TGTGCCAGTAGTATCGCCGCTGGGAATGAGCAGTTCTTC